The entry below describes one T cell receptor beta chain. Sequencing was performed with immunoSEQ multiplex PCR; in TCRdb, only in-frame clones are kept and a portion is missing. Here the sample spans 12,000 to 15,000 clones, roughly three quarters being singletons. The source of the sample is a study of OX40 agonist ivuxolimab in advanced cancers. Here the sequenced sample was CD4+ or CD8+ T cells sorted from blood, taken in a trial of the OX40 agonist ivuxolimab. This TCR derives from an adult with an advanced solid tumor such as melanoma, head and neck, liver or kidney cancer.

CDR3 in amino acids: CASSLTSGSTGEQFF. The CDR3 coding sequence is TGTGCCAGCAGCCTCACTAGCGGGAGTACAGGTGAGCAGTTCTTC. This rearrangement joins TRBV5-6 to TRBJ2-1; TRBD2 agrees at 11 bases. Trimming cost V 4 bases and J 9 bases; bases outside gene matches: 9. Germline lookup yields CDR1 SGHDT and CDR2 YYEEEE. This CDR3 is 15 amino acids long.